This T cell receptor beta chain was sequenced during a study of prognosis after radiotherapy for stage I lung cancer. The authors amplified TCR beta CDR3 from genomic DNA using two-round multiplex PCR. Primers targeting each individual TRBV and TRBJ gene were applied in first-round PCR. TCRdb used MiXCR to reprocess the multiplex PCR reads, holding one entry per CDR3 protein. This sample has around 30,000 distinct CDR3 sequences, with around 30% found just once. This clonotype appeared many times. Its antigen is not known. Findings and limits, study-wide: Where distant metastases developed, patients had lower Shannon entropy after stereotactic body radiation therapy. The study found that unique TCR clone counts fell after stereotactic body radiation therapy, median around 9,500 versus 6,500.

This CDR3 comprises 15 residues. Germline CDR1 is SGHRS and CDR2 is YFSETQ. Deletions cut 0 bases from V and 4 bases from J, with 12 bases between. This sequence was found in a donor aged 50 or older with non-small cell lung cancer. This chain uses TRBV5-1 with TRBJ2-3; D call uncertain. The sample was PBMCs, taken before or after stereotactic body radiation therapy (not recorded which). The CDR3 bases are TGCGCCAGCAGCTTGGTACAGCAAGCACCAGATACGCAGTATTTT. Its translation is CASSLVQQAPDTQYF.